The 19 T cell receptor beta chains listed next were all sequenced from one sample in a study of blood T cells in healthy people across ages (dated by TCRdb to the mid-2010s). The library was generated by 5' RACE. Instrument on record: Illumina HiSeq 2500. A second PCR of 7 to 11 cycles was performed with a sample-barcoded 5' primer and a J-beta primer mix. TCRdb trimmed public reads at Q25 via fastp, called clones via MiXCR and kept in-frame beta chains. Each CDR3 protein appears once, grouped with its most common genes and DNA. The sample includes roughly 1.4 million distinct CDR3 sequences, with 59% observed a single time. Together, the top ten hold more than 6% of the sample. What was sequenced was blood. The receptors stem from a man between 18 and 35 years old in good health.

The V and J genes are TRBV29-1 and TRBJ2-7; 8 nucleotides match TRBD1. The trim removed 0 bases at V and 4 bases at J, leaving 5 bases unmatched. From germline, CDR1 is SQVTM and CDR2 ANQGSEA. The CDR3 sequence is 14 residues long. This CDR3 reads CSVEEAGGRYEQYF. Here the CDR3 DNA reads TGCAGCGTTGAAGAGGCAGGGGGCAGATACGAGCAGTACTTC.

Concerning this clonotype: A much bigger clone sits one base away, suggesting this may be a read error. The chain carries TRBV5-6 and TRBJ2-3, with D uncertain. V dropped 0 bases and J dropped 2 bases, with 10 bases sitting between them. This CDR3 region has 15 residues. Per the germline V gene, CDR1 is SGHDT and CDR2 is YYEEEE. The CDR3 protein is CASSLGVQHTDTQYF. CDR3 in DNA: TGTGCCAGCAGCTTGGGGGTACAGCACACAGATACGCAGTATTTT.

V is TRBV29-1 and J is TRBJ2-2, with TRBD2 matching 10 bases. J was trimmed by 3 bases and V by 5 bases; bases with no gene match: 3. The germline V gene has CDR1 SQVTM and CDR2 ANQGSEA. The CDR3 is made up of 14 amino acids. In nucleotides, the CDR3 is TGCAGCGTTCAAACTAGCGGGGACACCGGGGAGCTGTTTTTT. Its translation: CSVQTSGDTGELFF.

There are a few counts of this clonotype. The J gene is TRBJ2-6, the V gene TRBV29-1; D uncertain. The length of the CDR3 is 14 residues. V lost 5 bases and J lost 0, with 8 bases in between. The germline CDR1 and CDR2 sequences are SQVTM and ANQGSEA. This CDR3 reads CSVRMRSGANVLTF. CDR3 coding DNA: TGCAGCGTTAGGATGCGCTCTGGGGCCAACGTCCTGACTTTC.

The genes are TRBV7-2 and TRBJ1-3, with 7 bases aligning to TRBD1. This CDR3 is built from 14 residues. J was trimmed by 4 bases and V by 2 bases; bases with no gene match: 2. The V gene's germline CDR1 is SGHTA and CDR2 FQGNSA. Written as DNA, the CDR3 is TGTGCCAGCAGCTTAACGGGACAGGGAAACACCATATATTTT. Its translation is CASSLTGQGNTIYF.

The chain has TRBV6-4 and TRBJ1-5, with D maybe TRBD1 (5 bases). Trimming took off 6 bases at V and 0 bases at J, with 12 bases between the two ends. The CDR3 loop spans 15 amino acids. CDR1 MRHNA and CDR2 SNTAGT come from the germline V gene. DNA of the CDR3: TGTGCCAGCAGGAAAGGACATTATAGCAATCAGCCCCAGCATTTT. Protein product: CASRKGHYSNQPQHF.

The V and J genes are TRBV6-1 and TRBJ2-5; perhaps TRBD2 as D (6 bases). Per the germline V gene, CDR1 is MNHNS and CDR2 is SASEGT. V was trimmed by 6 bases and J by 2 bases, leaving 13 bases between them. The CDR3 runs 14 residues. CDR3 sequence reads: CASRTRGSQETQYF. The CDR3 DNA reads as TGTGCCAGCAGGACACGGGGGTCTCAAGAGACCCAGTACTTC.

The chain employs TRBV3-1 and TRBJ2-7; TRBD2 aligns across 10 bases. Germline V gives CDR1 LGHDT, CDR2 YNNKEL (reference sequence). Losses at the gene ends were 1 base for V and 2 bases for J; bases not matched to a gene: 5. The CDR3 consists of 16 residues. CDR3 bases: TGTGCCAGCAGCCAAGGAACTAGCGGGACTACCTACGAGCAGTACTTC. Protein product: CASSQGTSGTTYEQYF.

V is TRBV20-1 and J is TRBJ2-7; D gene uncertain. The J call is doubtful: the DNA matches TRBJ2-1 better. The length of the CDR3 is 14 residues. Germline-derived CDR1 and CDR2 are DFQATT and SNEGSKA (reference sequence). The CDR3: CSARDRPMVDEQFF. CDR3 sequence (DNA): TGCAGTGCTAGAGATCGGCCTATGGTGGATGAGCAGTTCTTC.

In its sample, this clonotype was seen once. V and J are TRBV29-1 and TRBJ2-5; perhaps D is TRBD1 or TRBD2 (5 bases each). The CDR3 is made up of 14 amino acids. Germline values: CDR1 SQVTM, CDR2 ANQGSEA. V shed 5 bases and J shed 9 bases, with 22 bases lying between them. The CDR3 nucleotides read TGCAGCGTTTCTGAGCGAGGGGCGGAAGGGGCCCAGTACTTC. It is translated as CSVSERGAEGAQYF.

In DNA, the CDR3 is TGTGCCAGCACCCTGACTAGCGCCAGCCAAGAGACCCAGTACTTC. Translation gives CASTLTSASQETQYF. V and J are TRBV2 and TRBJ2-5; the match to TRBD2 covers 8 bases. The CDR3 is 15 amino acids. The ends lost 7 bases at V and 1 base at J; junction bases unmatched: 8. The germline gives CDR1 SNHLY, CDR2 FYNNEI.

V and J are TRBV20-1 and TRBJ2-7; no reliable D call. The CDR3 extends over 13 amino acids. CDR1 and CDR2 (germline): DFQATT, SNEGSKA (reference sequence). V was clipped by 1 base and J by 0 bases, with 7 bases between them. The CDR3: CSARVWSSYEQYF. The CDR3, as DNA: TGCAGTGCTAGAGTTTGGAGCTCCTACGAGCAGTACTTC.

CDR3 bases: TGTGCCAGCATCGAGGGACAGGGTAGAAATGAGCAGTTCTTC. As protein: CASIEGQGRNEQFF. The chain employs TRBV12-3 or TRBV12-4 and TRBJ2-1, with 9 bases that match TRBD1. CDR3 length equals 14 residues. With 7 bases clipped from V and 7 bases from J, the junction kept 8 bases outside the gene matches.

The sample holds one count of this clonotype. A read error may account for a junction end that differs from germline. The J gene is TRBJ2-7, the V gene TRBV27; TRBD2 matches 11 bases. Germline V lookup: CDR1 MNHEY, CDR2 SMNVEV (reference sequence). CDR3 length: 13 amino acids. The DNA for the CDR3 is TGTGCCGGCAGTAGCGGGAGGGCCTACGAGCAGTACTTC. It yields the protein CAGSSGRAYEQYF.

The chain employs TRBV29-1 and TRBJ2-3; D might be TRBD2 (5 bases). Germline CDR1 and CDR2: SQVTM and ANQGSEA. This CDR3 spans 14 amino acids. Trimming removed 1 base from V and 3 bases from J, with 11 bases in between. The CDR3 nucleotides are TGCAGCGTTGAAGTCGTAGGCGGGACAGATACGCAGTATTTT. Its protein product is CSVEVVGGTDTQYF.

The chain links TRBV7-2 to TRBJ1-4, with 8 bases identical to TRBD1. With V trimmed by 4 bases and J by 7 bases, 11 bases remained unmatched. The germline gives CDR1 SGHTA, CDR2 FQGNSA. The CDR3 has 16 amino acids. The CDR3 loop is CASSSPLGQEPEKLFF. CDR3 DNA sequence: TGTGCCAGCAGCTCCCCCCTGGGACAGGAGCCTGAAAAACTGTTTTTT.

The chain uses TRBV5-4 and TRBJ2-4, with 8 bases lining up with TRBD2. The J call is uncertain, as TRBJ2-7 better fits the DNA end. The CDR3 runs 15 residues. CDR1 is SGHNT, CDR2 YYREEE, per germline (reference sequence). The chain's CDR3 is CASSLEVAGIDEQYF. CDR3 sequence (DNA): TGTGCCAGCAGCCTGGAGGTAGCGGGAATTGACGAGCAGTACTTC.

The rearrangement joins TRBV12-3 or TRBV12-4 to TRBJ2-3; D remains ambiguous. V lost 5 bases, J lost 4 bases, and 10 bases lay in between. CDR3 size: 13 residues. The CDR3 nucleotides read TGTGCCAGCAGTGTTGAACGGTCAGATACGCAGTATTTT. Translating it yields CASSVERSDTQYF.

The CDR3 loop is CASSIDNQPQHF. The CDR3 DNA follows: TGTGCCAGTAGTATTGACAATCAGCCCCAGCATTTT. This rearrangement joins TRBV19 to TRBJ1-5, with D uncertain. Germline CDR1 LNHDA, CDR2 SQIVND (reference sequence). The CDR3 runs 12 residues. V was cut by 3 bases and J by 3 bases, with 3 bases left in between.